This entry lists 29 T cell receptor beta chains sequenced from one sample in a study of beta chain features in type 1 diabetes. Of the isolated RNA, all was reverse transcribed, and so the sequenced material was expressed TCRB transcripts. Using immunoSEQ multiplex PCR, the repertoire was profiled, and TCRdb retains in-frame clones only, with some absent. Of 130,000 to 150,000 clones listed, around 7% are singletons. Sequenced material: central memory CD4+ T cells from blood. These receptors were collected from a woman in her twenties or thirties in good health.

The V gene is TRBV7-2, the J gene TRBJ2-1; 10 bases fit TRBD2. Trimming cost V 5 bases and J 2 bases; bases outside gene matches: 6. This CDR3 comprises 16 residues. Germline V gene data show CDR1 as SGHTA and CDR2 as FQGNSA. The CDR3: CASSPLSGRTYNEQFF. In DNA form, the CDR3 reads TGTGCCAGCAGCCCCCTTAGCGGGAGGACCTACAATGAGCAGTTCTTC. The full variable domain, its missing parts supplied by reference TRBV7-2 and TRBJ2-1, is GAGVSQSPSNKVTEKGKDVELRCDPISGHTALYWYRQSLGQGLEFLIYFQGNSAPDKSGLPSDRFSAERTGGSVSTLTIQRTQQEDSAVYLCASSPLSGRTYNEQFFGPGTRLTVL.

This clone has just a few counts. The J gene is TRBJ2-5, the V gene TRBV7-2; tentative D call: TRBD1 (7 bases). The germline V gene encodes CDR1 SGHTA and CDR2 FQGNSA. CDR3 length: 17 amino acids. V was clipped by 0 bases and J by 5 bases, with 19 bases between them. CDR3: CASSLAPGTAGGETQYF. The CDR3 DNA reads as TGTGCCAGCAGCTTAGCCCCCGGGACAGCTGGAGGGGAGACCCAGTACTTC.

This clone was observed a few times. The V gene is TRBV29-1, the J gene TRBJ2-5, with 7 nucleotides matching TRBD1. CDR3 length equals 13 residues. V was pared by 1 base and J by 4 bases, with 3 bases of the junction left unmatched. The germline CDR1 and CDR2 sequences are SQVTM and ANQGSEA. The CDR3 reads CSVEGQGLETQYF. The CDR3 DNA reads as TGCAGCGTTGAAGGACAGGGTTTAGAGACCCAGTACTTC.

This clone was seen a handful of times. The chain links TRBV5-1 to TRBJ2-1; 11 positions agree with TRBD2. The CDR3 extends over 15 amino acids. The J segment lost 7 bases and the V segment lost 0 bases, leaving 3 bases of the junction unmatched. The germline V gene has CDR1 SGHRS and CDR2 YFSETQ. CDR3: CASSLGLAGGNEQFF. The CDR3 region has the DNA TGCGCCAGCAGCTTGGGTCTAGCGGGGGGAAATGAGCAGTTCTTC.

This clone was picked up a small number of times. The chain couples TRBV28 to TRBJ1-5; D is possibly TRBD1 (5 bases). The V end was cut by 3 bases, the J end by 2 bases, with 11 bases between. The CDR3 loop spans 15 amino acids. CDR1 and CDR2 (germline): MDHEN, SYDVKM. CDR3 bases: TGTGCCAGCAGTTTCCCAGGGTCGGGCAATCAGCCCCAGCATTTT. It encodes CASSFPGSGNQPQHF.

CDR3 amino acids: CASRLGLRTSGYNEQFF. The CDR3 DNA is TGTGCCAGCAGACTAGGTCTGAGGACTAGCGGATACAATGAGCAGTTCTTC. The V gene is TRBV27, the J gene TRBJ2-1, with 10 positions matching TRBD2. This CDR3 spans 17 amino acids. CDR1 is MNHEY, CDR2 SMNVEV, per germline (reference sequence). V gave up 6 bases and J gave up 4 bases; unmatched junction bases: 12.

This clone has at least ten counts. V and J are TRBV28 and TRBJ1-2, with D possibly matching TRBD1 (5 bases). This CDR3 comprises 12 residues. Trimming removed 8 bases from V and 4 bases from J, with 11 bases in between. The germline CDR1 and CDR2 sequences are MDHEN and SYDVKM. Here the CDR3 reads CASGQGAYGYTF. CDR3 sequence (DNA): TGTGCCAGCGGGCAAGGGGCCTATGGCTACACCTTC.

The chain couples TRBV27 to TRBJ1-1, with TRBD1 as a possible D gene (5 bases). Germline lookup yields CDR1 MNHEY and CDR2 SMNVEV (reference sequence). Trimming left V 3 bases short and J 4 bases short, with 12 bases between. The CDR3 extends over 14 amino acids. CDR3 DNA sequence: TGTGCCAGCAGTTTGGGGGGTCTGAGCACTGAAGCTTTCTTT. It translates to CASSLGGLSTEAFF.

This clone was counted only a few times. The chain uses TRBV10-3 and TRBJ1-1, with D unresolved. The CDR3 has 14 amino acids. Germline CDR1 ENHRY, CDR2 SYGVKD. V lost 0 bases and J 1 base, leaving 6 bases between the germline ends. CDR3 nucleotides: TGTGCCATCAGTGAGTCGAACGGGAACACTGAAGCTTTCTTT. It translates to CAISESNGNTEAFF.

This clone came up many times. The genes are TRBV10-3 and TRBJ2-2; D not resolved. The germline CDR1 and CDR2 sequences are ENHRY and SYGVKD. The CDR3 is 12 residues long. The V gene lost 11 bases and the J gene lost 3 bases, with 10 bases spanning the gap. The CDR3 coding sequence is TGTGCCTCGAAAACTGACACCGGGGAGCTGTTTTTT. Translating gives CASKTDTGELFF.

Only a few counts were recorded for this clone. The chain has TRBV30 and TRBJ2-7, with a weak D call TRBD1 (5 bases). The CDR3 extends over 14 amino acids. Germline loops: CDR1 GTSNPN, CDR2 SVGIG (reference sequence). Trimming removed 2 bases from V and 6 bases from J, with 17 bases in between. The CDR3 coding sequence is TGTGCCTGGAGTCCTCAGGGTGGGCTAGGCGAGCAGTACTTC. It encodes CAWSPQGGLGEQYF.

This clone was seen a handful of times. DNA of the CDR3: TGTGCCAGCAGCTTCCTAGCGGGAGGGCCCTATGTTGGGGCCAACGTCCTGACTTTC. Translation gives CASSFLAGGPYVGANVLTF. V gene TRBV7-9 combines with J gene TRBJ2-6, with 12 positions matching TRBD2. J gave up 3 bases and V 3 bases, and 9 bases lay outside the gene matches. Germline V lookup: CDR1 SEHNR, CDR2 FQNEAQ (reference sequence). The CDR3 spans 19 residues.

There are a few counts of this clone. This chain connects TRBV19 to TRBJ1-1; the match to TRBD1 covers 11 bases. The junction had 13 bases not matched to a gene; V was cut back by 6 bases and J by 1 base. Germline V gives CDR1 LNHDA, CDR2 SQIVND (reference sequence). The CDR3 is 18 amino acids. CDR3: CASSLDGQGALGNTEAFF. As DNA, the CDR3 is TGTGCCAGTAGCCTGGACGGACAGGGGGCATTGGGGAACACTGAAGCTTTCTTT.

This clone occurred many times. The chain has TRBV2 and TRBJ2-1, with 7 bases identical to TRBD2. This CDR3 region has 14 residues. Per the germline V gene, CDR1 is SNHLY and CDR2 is FYNNEI. V was pared by 3 bases and J by 4 bases, with 3 bases of the junction left unmatched. The CDR3 region has the DNA TGTGCCAGCAGTGAGGCTAGCGGATACAATGAGCAGTTCTTC. It translates to CASSEASGYNEQFF. Full variable domain (rest looked up from reference TRBV2 and TRBJ2-1): EPEVTQTPSHQVTQMGQEVILRCVPISNHLYFYWYRQILGQKVEFLVSFYNNEISEKSEIFDDQFSVERPDGSNFTLKIRSTKLEDSAMYFCASSEASGYNEQFFGPGTRLTVL.

This clone was observed a few times. The chain uses TRBV7-2 and TRBJ2-5; D might be TRBD2 (5 bases). The ends were cut back, 5 bases at V and 2 bases at J, with 9 bases in the middle. Germline V CDR1 and CDR2: SGHTA, FQGNSA. CDR3 length equals 13 residues. The DNA of the CDR3 is TGTGCCAGCAGCAGACTACGACAAGAGACCCAGTACTTC. Translating gives CASSRLRQETQYF.

This clone was counted only a few times. The chain recombines TRBV15 with TRBJ2-3; D gene uncertain. CDR3 size: 15 residues. V was trimmed by 2 bases and J by 1 base, leaving 10 bases between them. Germline CDR1 and CDR2: LNHNV and YYDKDF (reference sequence). CDR3 protein: CATSRRSVGTDTQYF. The CDR3 DNA reads TGTGCCACCAGCAGAAGGAGTGTCGGCACAGATACGCAGTATTTT.

This clone was detected only a few times. This chain uses TRBV7-3 with TRBJ2-1, with TRBD2 matching over 9 bases. The J segment lost 7 bases and the V segment lost 1 base, leaving 5 bases of the junction unmatched. Germline V gene sequence: CDR1 SGHTA, CDR2 FQGTGA. The CDR3 contains 15 residues. In nucleotides, the CDR3 is TGTGCCAGCAGCTTAATGGCGGGAGGGTGGAATGAGCAGTTCTTC. Protein sequence: CASSLMAGGWNEQFF.

This clone has only a few counts. This chain uses TRBV6-5 with TRBJ2-2; 8 bases fit TRBD1. The CDR3 sequence is 15 residues long. Unmatched junction bases numbered 3, after V lost 0 bases and J lost 6 bases. Germline values: CDR1 MNHEY, CDR2 SVGAGI. This CDR3 is CASSYSGTGAGELFF. For the CDR3, the DNA is TGTGCCAGCAGTTACTCGGGGACAGGTGCCGGGGAGCTGTTTTTT.

J is TRBJ2-1 and V is TRBV4-2; 8 nucleotides line up with TRBD2. The CDR3 is 15 residues long. V shed 5 bases, J shed 0 bases, and the junction held 3 bases outside the gene matches. CDR1 and CDR2 (germline): LGHNA, YNFKEQ. The CDR3 spells CASSAGGLSYNEQFF. The CDR3 DNA follows: TGTGCCAGCAGCGCGGGAGGCCTCTCCTACAATGAGCAGTTCTTC.

This clone turned up a few times. The genes are TRBV27 and TRBJ1-4; D gene ambiguous. The V and J ends lost 4 bases and 7 bases respectively, with 10 bases between them. Germline V CDR1 and CDR2: MNHEY, SMNVEV (reference sequence). This CDR3 region has 13 residues. The chain's CDR3 is CASSSPASEKLFF. The CDR3 bases are TGTGCCAGCAGTTCACCCGCTAGTGAAAAACTGTTTTTT.

This clone was picked up a small number of times. The J gene is TRBJ2-3, the V gene TRBV7-2; 10 nucleotides line up with TRBD2. The CDR3 contains 15 residues. V shed 2 bases and J 5 bases; nucleotides not matched to a gene: 4. Germline loops: CDR1 SGHTA, CDR2 FQGNSA. As DNA, the CDR3 is TGTGCCAGCAGCTTACTAGCGGGAGAGGGAGATACGCAGTATTTT. It yields the protein CASSLLAGEGDTQYF.

This clone was observed a handful of times. The CDR3 loop reads CASRGTSGKPDTQYF. CDR3 nucleotides: TGTGCCAGCAGGGGGACTAGCGGGAAGCCAGATACGCAGTATTTT. V and J are TRBV27 and TRBJ2-3; TRBD2 matches 13 bases. V lost 6 bases, J lost 4 bases, and 4 bases stayed unmatched. This CDR3 region has 15 residues. Germline CDR1 reads MNHEY; CDR2 reads SMNVEV (reference sequence).

This clone has ten or more counts. The gene calls are TRBV9 and TRBJ2-1; D is uncertain. V lost 3 bases to trimming and J lost 1 base, with 11 bases between them. The V gene's germline CDR1 is SGDLS and CDR2 YYNGEE. The CDR3 length is 15 residues. CDR3 loop: CASSDLVGSYNEQFF. CDR3 coding DNA: TGTGCCAGCAGCGACCTAGTCGGGTCCTACAATGAGCAGTTCTTC.

This clone was counted between two and nine times. V usage is TRBV5-1 and J usage is TRBJ2-7; weak D call: TRBD1 (6 bases). The CDR3 is 16 amino acids. The germline CDR1 and CDR2 sequences are SGHRS and YFSETQ. Deletions cut 5 bases from V and 7 bases from J, with 25 bases between. CDR3 DNA: TGCGCCAGCAGTTCAGGACAGATCACCCGTTTGGAAGAGCAGTACTTC. It yields the protein CASSSGQITRLEEQYF.

J is TRBJ2-5 and V is TRBV7-6; tentatively, D is TRBD1 (5 bases). CDR3 length: 13 residues. V was shortened by 0 bases and J by 4 bases, with 6 bases between the two germline ends. Per the germline V gene, CDR1 is SGHVS and CDR2 is FNYEAQ. CDR3 protein: CASSLAGVETQYF. CDR3 DNA: TGTGCCAGCAGCTTAGCAGGGGTAGAGACCCAGTACTTC.

This clone was observed a few times. The V and J genes are TRBV7-2 and TRBJ1-1; no clear D. The CDR3 runs to 15 residues. Germline lookup yields CDR1 SGHTA and CDR2 FQGNSA. V was clipped by 3 bases and J by 0 bases, with 11 bases between them. DNA for the CDR3: TGTGCCAGCAGCTTCCGGGTCGCCATGAACACTGAAGCTTTCTTT. Protein product: CASSFRVAMNTEAFF.

Details on this clone: At one end the junction does not follow the germline gene, possibly because of a read error. The J gene is TRBJ2-5, the V gene TRBV7-7, with 8 bases fitting TRBD1. CDR3 length: 13 residues. Germline CDR1 and CDR2: SSHAT and FNYEAQ (reference sequence). Written as DNA, the CDR3 is TGTGCTAGCAGCCGACAGGGGCGGGAGACCCAGTACTTC. It specifies CASSRQGRETQYF.

This clone was recorded many times. This chain's CDR3 is CASRDGRLAASNEQFF. CDR3 DNA: TGTGCCAGCAGGGACGGAAGACTAGCGGCCAGCAATGAGCAGTTCTTC. The V gene is TRBV25-1, the J gene TRBJ2-1, with 9 bases matching TRBD2. CDR1 and CDR2 from the germline V gene are MGHDK and SYGVNS. CDR3 length equals 16 residues. The V segment lost 6 bases and the J segment 6 bases; nucleotides outside the gene matches: 12.

The chain has TRBV7-9 and TRBJ1-2, with a weak D call TRBD1 (5 bases). Germline V gene data show CDR1 as SEHNR and CDR2 as FQNEAQ (reference sequence). The CDR3 is 15 residues long. Between the trimmed V and J ends, which lost 5 bases and 7 bases, there was a span of 20 bases. This CDR3 is CASSRGGVAELGYTF. The CDR3 DNA reads TGTGCCAGCAGCCGGGGAGGGGTTGCGGAACTTGGCTACACCTTC. Full variable domain (remainder filled in from reference TRBV7-9 and TRBJ1-2): DTGVSQNPRHKITKRGQNVTFRCDPISEHNRLYWYRQTLGQGPEFLTYFQNEAQLEKSRLLSDRFSAERPKGSFSTLEIQRTEQGDSAMYLCASSRGGVAELGYTFGSGTRLTVV.